This T cell receptor beta chain was found in a study of blood T cell repertoires in COVID-19. As for the study in general: Collection of acute and convalescent COVID-19 samples took place in the United States, Italy and Spain. In each case, the material was cDNA or gDNA derived from T cells, B-cell-depleted T cells, or PBMCs.

In the authors' workflow: Reference gene primer amplification gave nucleated cell count estimates. The repertoire was sequenced with immunoSEQ multiplex PCR; TCRdb's copy has only in-frame clones and lacks some. The DNA was the basis for D and trimming; V, J and clone size are from that table. The sample lists 50,000 to 55,000 clones; approximately 85% were seen once. Looked up from germline, CDR1 is SEHNR and CDR2 is FQNEAQ (reference sequence). CDR3 size: 13 residues. V was cut by 1 base and J by 6 bases, with 10 bases left in between. This sequence joins TRBV7-9 and TRBJ2-7; D possibly corresponds to TRBD1 (7 bases). Sample: peripheral blood. This clonotype was sampled from a man between 60 and 75 years old with acute or convalescent COVID-19. The CDR3 sequence is CASSLDRGGEQYF. In nucleotides, the CDR3 is TGTGCCAGCAGCTTAGACAGGGGAGGCGAGCAGTACTTC.